This T cell receptor (beta chain) was observed in a study of blood T cell repertoires in COVID-19. About the research overall: The samples span acute and convalescent COVID-19 from the United States, Italy and Spain.

Only in-frame clones appear in the TCRdb table, and some are missing; sequencing was by immunoSEQ multiplex PCR. This table holds more than 45,000 clones, approximately 85% found once. This CDR3 comprises 15 residues. Trimming took off 3 bases at V and 0 bases at J, with 12 bases between the two ends. Germline CDR1 reads DFQATT; CDR2 reads SNEGSKA (reference sequence). The clonotype comes from a human donor in a cohort sampled during active COVID-19. The chain is built from TRBV20-1 and TRBJ2-1; D may be TRBD1 (6 bases). Sequencing used peripheral blood. CDR3 nucleotides: TGCAGTGCTAGTGCAGGGGTTAGCTCCTACAATGAGCAGTTCTTC. It codes for CSASAGVSSYNEQFF.